This T cell receptor (beta chain) derives from a study of blood T cells in healthy people across ages. Study outcomes and limitations: Higher diversity, along with more naive CD4+ cells, distinguished long-lived donors from aged donors.

Points on this clonotype: Antigen specificity is unknown.

This CDR3 comprises 12 residues. Germline CDR1 reads DFQATT; CDR2 reads SNEGSKA (reference sequence). Trimming stripped 0 bases from V and 8 bases from J, with 7 bases between. Sample-barcoded 5' priming and a J-beta primer mix drove a second PCR of about 6 to 12 cycles. Every sample produced at least 3 million CDR3-containing paired-end reads. TCRdb redid the calling of the 5' RACE reads with MiXCR, one entry per CDR3 protein. The sample includes 1.5 million to 2 million distinct CDR3 sequences, around 50% of them seen just once. The TCR sequence derives from a woman aged 40 to 55 in good health. The V and J genes are TRBV20-1 and TRBJ2-2, with D unresolved. Sequencing was carried out using blood. CDR3 nucleotide sequence: TGCAGTGCTAGAGACGGAGTGGGGGAGCTGTTTTTT. As protein: CSARDGVGELFF.